These 32 T cell receptor beta chains originate from one sample sequenced in a study of T cells in Graves' hyperthyroidism and ophthalmopathy. The investigators amplified TCR beta CDR3 regions from RNA transcripts. HTBI primers were employed in a first-round RT-PCR of the TCR CDR3. TCRdb re-analysed the multiplex PCR reads in MiXCR, keeping a single row per CDR3 protein. Of some 200,000 distinct CDR3 sequences detected, 17% appear once; the ten largest clones hold about half. Sequencing input: blood. These receptors were collected from a woman in her 50s with Graves' hyperthyroidism.

This clonotype came up a few times. This sequence joins TRBV5-1 and TRBJ2-1; tentatively, D is TRBD2 (6 bases). Trimming pared 4 bases from V and 3 bases from J, leaving 14 bases between. From germline, CDR1 is SGHRS and CDR2 YFSETQ. CDR3 length: 15 amino acids. This CDR3 is CASSQNLASYNEQFF. Here the CDR3 DNA reads TGCGCCAGCAGCCAAAATCTAGCGAGCTACAATGAGCAGTTCTTC.

Note on this clonotype: A read error may account for a junction end that differs from germline. The chain employs TRBV29-1 and TRBJ2-3; 8 nucleotides match TRBD2. CDR1 SQVTM and CDR2 ANQGSEA come from the germline V gene. The CDR3 is made up of 14 amino acids. The DNA for the CDR3 is TGCAGCGCTGAAAAAGCGGGAGGCACAGATACGCAGTATTTT. This sequence encodes CSAEKAGGTDTQYF.

The CDR3 protein is CAITPDGQGASGANVLTF. DNA of the CDR3: TGTGCCATCACCCCGGACGGACAGGGGGCGAGTGGGGCCAACGTCCTGACTTTC. The chain employs TRBV10-3 and TRBJ2-6, with 11 bases lining up with TRBD1. This CDR3 is built from 18 residues. The V gene end was trimmed by 7 bases and the J gene end by 3 bases; junction bases not matched to a gene: 11. Germline CDR1 ENHRY, CDR2 SYGVKD.

This clonotype has at least ten counts. The rearrangement links TRBV6-6 to TRBJ2-7; D may be TRBD1 or TRBD2 (5 bases each). This CDR3 has 15 amino acids. Germline V gene lookup returns CDR1 MNHNY and CDR2 SVGAGI (reference sequence). Deletions cut 0 bases from V and 3 bases from J, with 12 bases between. CDR3: CASSYSRDPYYEQYF. The CDR3, as DNA: TGTGCCAGCAGTTACTCCCGGGACCCTTACTACGAGCAGTACTTC.

This clonotype has at least ten counts. The chain carries TRBV25-1 and TRBJ2-7; 16 nucleotides line up with TRBD2. CDR1 and CDR2 from the germline V gene are MGHDK and SYGVNS. This CDR3 spans 20 amino acids. V dropped 3 bases and J dropped 1; count of bases not matched to a gene: 12. The CDR3 coding sequence is TGTGCCAGCAGTGATGGGACTAGCGGGAGGGCCGCAAAATTTTCCTACGAGCAGTACTTC. Translating it yields CASSDGTSGRAAKFSYEQYF.

This clonotype has at least ten counts. CDR3 DNA sequence: TGTGCCTGGAGTGAACTAGCGGGTATTTACAATGAGCAGTTCTTC. This sequence encodes CAWSELAGIYNEQFF. This chain joins TRBV30 and TRBJ2-1, with 9 bases matching TRBD2. Germline loops: CDR1 GTSNPN, CDR2 SVGIG (reference sequence). This CDR3 has 15 amino acids. Trimming took 1 base from V and 4 from J; bases not matched to a gene: 5.

This clonotype was picked up a small number of times. V and J are TRBV30 and TRBJ2-7, with D possibly called TRBD1 or TRBD2 (7 bases each). This CDR3 comprises 13 residues. The germline V gene has CDR1 GTSNPN and CDR2 SVGIG (reference sequence). V lost 4 bases and J 6 bases, leaving 16 bases between the germline ends. CDR3 amino acids: CAWTGGGPREQYF. In DNA, the CDR3 is TGTGCCTGGACAGGGGGAGGGCCCCGCGAGCAGTACTTC.

This clonotype appeared many times. V usage is TRBV5-1 and J usage is TRBJ2-7; possibly TRBD1 for D (6 bases). CDR1 and CDR2 (germline): SGHRS, YFSETQ. This CDR3 spans 13 amino acids. Trimming pared 0 bases from V and 4 bases from J, leaving 8 bases between. The CDR3 sequence is CASSLAGQYEQYF. CDR3 bases: TGCGCCAGCAGCTTGGCAGGACAGTACGAGCAGTACTTC.

The table lists this clonotype with a few counts. The rearrangement links TRBV12-3 or TRBV12-4 to TRBJ1-1; perhaps TRBD1 as D (6 bases). The CDR3 extends over 12 amino acids. Trimming stripped 10 bases from V and 6 bases from J, with 15 bases between. The CDR3 region has the DNA TGTGCCATCATGGGGGGGGGCCCTGAAGCTTTCTTT. The encoded protein is CAIMGGGPEAFF.

This clonotype has just a few counts. The genes are TRBV29-1 and TRBJ1-1; D not certain. Germline CDR1 and CDR2: SQVTM and ANQGSEA. The CDR3 is made up of 10 amino acids. The germline V and J ends were trimmed by 0 bases and 10 bases, with 6 bases remaining between them. The CDR3 loop is CSVEEGRAFF. CDR3 DNA sequence: TGCAGCGTTGAAGAAGGGCGAGCTTTCTTT.

The sample holds many counts of this clonotype. The chain recombines TRBV10-3 with TRBJ1-5; 7 bases agree with TRBD1. V was clipped by 8 bases and J by 0 bases; unmatched bases: 10. The CDR3 consists of 16 residues. Germline values: CDR1 ENHRY, CDR2 SYGVKD. The CDR3 region has the DNA TGTGCCATCTCGCCCGGACAGGCAAATAGCAATCAGCCCCAGCATTTT. It is translated as CAISPGQANSNQPQHF.

This clonotype turned up a few times. V and J are TRBV19 and TRBJ1-1; a possible D gene is TRBD1 (6 bases). CDR3 length equals 12 residues. The V end lost 6 bases, the J end lost 6 bases, and 11 bases lay between the germline ends. Germline V lookup: CDR1 LNHDA, CDR2 SQIVND (reference sequence). For the CDR3, the DNA is TGTGCCAGTAGCCAAACAGGGTCTGAAGCTTTCTTT. Translated, it gives CASSQTGSEAFF.

This clonotype came up many times. This chain connects TRBV5-1 to TRBJ2-1, with 8 bases aligning to TRBD2. Germline V gene sequence: CDR1 SGHRS, CDR2 YFSETQ. The junction had 4 bases not matched to a gene; V was cut back by 3 bases and J by 2 bases. The CDR3 contains 15 residues. The CDR3 here is CASSSAGEAYNEQFF. Here the CDR3 DNA reads TGCGCCAGCAGCTCAGCGGGAGAAGCCTACAATGAGCAGTTCTTC.

This clonotype is a singleton in its sample. Here the CDR3 reads CASSPAAGTSYGYTF. In DNA, the CDR3 is TGTGCCAGCAGCCCTGCCGCGGGGACTAGCTATGGCTACACCTTC. The chain has TRBV11-2 and TRBJ1-2; D is possibly TRBD1 (5 bases). The CDR3 runs 15 residues. Trimming pared 5 bases from V and 4 bases from J, leaving 17 bases between. Germline V gives CDR1 SGHAT, CDR2 FQNNGV.

This sequence joins TRBV19 and TRBJ2-7; possibly TRBD2 for D (5 bases). V dropped 5 bases and J dropped 6 bases, with 14 bases sitting between them. Per the germline V gene, CDR1 is LNHDA and CDR2 is SQIVND (reference sequence). The CDR3 consists of 13 residues. The CDR3 DNA follows: TGTGCCAGTAGTCTACCCCTGAGCGGCGAGCAGTACTTC. Its protein is CASSLPLSGEQYF.

The chain employs TRBV2 and TRBJ1-3; D not resolved. The V end lost 7 bases, the J end lost 0 bases, and 16 bases lay between the germline ends. CDR1 SNHLY and CDR2 FYNNEI come from the germline V gene. The CDR3 spans 16 residues. CDR3 loop: CASTPQSTSSGNTIYF. DNA of the CDR3: TGTGCCAGCACCCCCCAAAGCACGAGCTCTGGAAACACCATATATTTT.

This sequence joins TRBV19 and TRBJ2-2, with D unclear. The V end lost 1 base, the J end lost 2 bases, and 5 bases lay between the germline ends. Germline loops: CDR1 LNHDA, CDR2 SQIVND (reference sequence). The CDR3 extends over 14 amino acids. CDR3 amino acids: CASSIGLNTGELFF. The CDR3 nucleotides read TGTGCCAGTAGTATAGGGCTAAACACCGGGGAGCTGTTTTTT.

The chain combines TRBV7-9 with TRBJ2-1; 10 nucleotides match TRBD2. Germline V gene lookup returns CDR1 SEHNR and CDR2 FQNEAQ (reference sequence). The CDR3 is made up of 16 amino acids. V shed 5 bases, J shed 4 bases, and the junction held 8 bases outside the gene matches. CDR3 nucleotide sequence: TGTGCCAGCAGCCCGCCAGCGGGAGGGCGGTACAATGAGCAGTTCTTC. Amino acids: CASSPPAGGRYNEQFF.

This clonotype was counted at least ten times. The CDR3 DNA sequence: TGTGCCAGCAGCTTAGTCGGGACAGGGGACACTGAAGCTTTCTTT. Amino acid sequence: CASSLVGTGDTEAFF. The chain uses TRBV11-3 and TRBJ1-1; 10 bases line up with TRBD1. This CDR3 is built from 15 residues. The germline gives CDR1 SGHNT, CDR2 YENEEA. V trimming: 1 base; J trimming: 3 bases; junction bases outside the gene matches: 2. The whole variable domain, filled in from reference TRBV11-3 and TRBJ1-1, reads EAGVVQSPRYKIIEKKQPVAFWCNPISGHNTLYWYLQNLGQGPELLIRYENEEAVDDSQLPKDRFSAERLKGVDSTLKIQPAELGDSAVYLCASSLVGTGDTEAFFGQGTRLTVV.

This clonotype came up a few times. This CDR3 reads CSARATEANQPQHF. The CDR3 bases are TGCAGTGCTAGGGCGACAGAAGCCAATCAGCCCCAGCATTTT. The gene calls are TRBV20-1 and TRBJ1-5, with D perhaps TRBD1 (5 bases). The CDR3 totals 14 residues. V was cut by 3 bases and J by 3 bases, with 12 bases left in between. CDR1 DFQATT and CDR2 SNEGSKA come from the germline V gene (reference sequence).

This chain links TRBV27 with TRBJ1-2, with D possibly being TRBD1 (6 bases). Germline V gives CDR1 MNHEY, CDR2 SMNVEV (reference sequence). This CDR3 region has 14 residues. The V and J ends lost 7 bases and 5 bases respectively, with 17 bases between them. The DNA of the CDR3 is TGTGCCAGCAAGAGACAGGCGACAAGATATGGCTACACCTTC. It codes for CASKRQATRYGYTF.

At least ten counts were recorded for this clonotype. The chain is built from TRBV27 and TRBJ2-3, with D unclear. CDR1 and CDR2 (germline): MNHEY, SMNVEV (reference sequence). V lost 6 bases and J 2 bases, leaving 12 bases between the germline ends. The CDR3 covers 14 residues. The CDR3 sequence: CASRHYRDTDTQYF. The CDR3 DNA reads as TGTGCCAGCAGACACTACAGAGACACAGATACGCAGTATTTT.

V gene TRBV4-1 combines with J gene TRBJ1-5, with D perhaps matching TRBD1 (6 bases). V was clipped by 0 bases and J by 6 bases, with 12 bases between them. The CDR3 contains 15 residues. Germline V gene sequence: CDR1 MGHRA, CDR2 YSYEKL. In nucleotides, the CDR3 is TGCGCCAGCAGCCAAGACGGGGGCTTGGGTCAGCCCCAGCATTTT. This translates into CASSQDGGLGQPQHF.

The table lists this clonotype with a few counts. A much larger clone differs from this one at a single base, so this may be a read error. This rearrangement joins TRBV10-3 to TRBJ1-1; D may be TRBD1 (5 bases). CDR3 length: 13 amino acids. The germline CDR1 and CDR2 sequences are ENHRY and SYGVKD. In DNA form, the CDR3 reads TGTGCCATTTCCGACAGAATGAACACTGAAGCTCTCTTT. Its translation: CAISDRMNTEALF.

This clonotype has at least ten counts. This sequence joins TRBV7-8 and TRBJ2-7; 12 bases are shared with TRBD2. V shed 0 bases, J shed 2 bases, and the junction held 8 bases outside the gene matches. CDR3 length equals 18 residues. Germline lookup yields CDR1 SGHVS and CDR2 FQNEAQ. The CDR3 region has the DNA TGTGCCAGCAGCTTAGCGCTGGGACTAGCGGGCAACCCCTACGAGCAGTACTTC. This translates into CASSLALGLAGNPYEQYF.

This clonotype was counted ten times or more. The rearrangement links TRBV6-5 to TRBJ1-2; D gene ambiguous. There are 16 residues in the CDR3. In germline, CDR1 is MNHEY, CDR2 SVGAGI. The V gene lost 3 bases and the J gene lost 0 bases, with 14 bases spanning the gap. DNA for the CDR3: TGTGCCAGCAGTTATGGTCAGGCCAGAGCTAACTATGGCTACACCTTC. It specifies CASSYGQARANYGYTF.

This clonotype came up a few times. This chain connects TRBV12-3 or TRBV12-4 to TRBJ2-2, with D maybe TRBD2 (6 bases). Trimming cost V 7 bases and J 7 bases, with 13 bases left between them. This CDR3 is built from 13 residues. CDR3 nucleotides: TGTGCCAGCACCCTCGGGGGAAGCGGGGAGCTGTTTTTT. Protein product: CASTLGGSGELFF.

The J gene is TRBJ2-7, the V gene TRBV10-2, with TRBD2 matching over 12 bases. The junction had 8 bases not matched to a gene; V was cut back by 6 bases and J by 2 bases. The length of the CDR3 is 16 residues. The germline V gene encodes CDR1 WSHSY and CDR2 SAAADI. CDR3 residues: CASRGGLAGAAYEQYF. The CDR3, as DNA: TGCGCCAGCAGGGGGGGACTAGCGGGCGCCGCCTACGAGCAGTACTTC.

The chain joins TRBV12-5 to TRBJ1-3, with D hard to call. Germline CDR1 LGHNT, CDR2 FRNRAP. The CDR3 runs to 15 residues. The germline V and J ends were trimmed by 7 bases and 0 bases, with 13 bases remaining between them. CDR3 bases: TGTGCTAGTGCCCTAGACGCTAGCTCTGGAAACACCATATATTTT. It codes for CASALDASSGNTIYF.

At least ten counts were recorded for this clonotype. This sequence joins TRBV12-3 or TRBV12-4 and TRBJ1-6; possibly TRBD1 for D (5 bases). The V and J ends lost 6 bases and 0 bases respectively, with 15 bases between them. The CDR3 length is 17 residues. CDR3: CASSPSGASSYNSPLHF. The CDR3, as DNA: TGTGCCAGCAGCCCTTCCGGGGCAAGCTCCTATAATTCACCCCTCCACTTT.

The gene calls are TRBV27 and TRBJ1-5; possible D gene TRBD1, 6 bases. The CDR3 is 15 residues long. Germline V CDR1 and CDR2: MNHEY, SMNVEV (reference sequence). The ends were cut back, 5 bases at V and 5 bases at J, with 16 bases in the middle. This chain's CDR3 is CASSPNGGHDQPQHF. CDR3 DNA sequence: TGTGCCAGCAGTCCTAATGGGGGACACGATCAGCCCCAGCATTTT.

Many counts were recorded for this clonotype. The chain carries TRBV11-3 and TRBJ2-1, with D possibly matching TRBD2 (5 bases). Germline V gene lookup returns CDR1 SGHNT and CDR2 YENEEA. This CDR3 region has 16 residues. Trimming shortened V by 5 bases and J by 3 bases, and 17 bases separated the two germline ends. The CDR3 region has the DNA TGTGCCAGCAGCCCGTTTCCCCAAACTAGCTACAATGAGCAGTTCTTC. Translation: CASSPFPQTSYNEQFF.